In this sample, the clone carrying this T cell receptor beta chain turned up a few times. No antigen is known for it. The data derive from a study of metastatic and nonmetastatic thyroid tumors. Nobody among the patients had been given any treatment before thyroid surgery. Study results and caveats: As reported, TCR beta diversity in blood and tumor was significantly higher in malignant thyroid tumors than in benign nodules.

Using MiXCR, TCRdb reanalyzed the PCR reads. The sample yields 35,000 to 55,000 clones, 3.2% seen once. Trimming at V came to 5 bases and at J to 7 bases, leaving 10 bases not matched to a gene. The germline CDR1 and CDR2 sequences are PRHDT and FYEKMQ (reference sequence). This CDR3 is 17 amino acids long. The material sequenced was blood. This clonotype was sampled from a female donor with papillary thyroid cancer or a benign thyroid nodule (not recorded which). Some clones in this sample may be carry-over from other donors' samples. V and J are TRBV13 and TRBJ2-1, with 14 nucleotides matching TRBD2. The CDR3 sequence is CASSPPGLAGVWNEQFF. CDR3 DNA sequence: TGTGCCAGCAGCCCACCGGGACTAGCGGGAGTGTGGAATGAGCAGTTCTTC. The full variable domain, with the rest looked up from reference TRBV13 and TRBJ2-1, is AAGVIQSPRHLIKEKRETATLKCYPIPRHDTVYWYQQGPGQDPQFLISFYEKMQSDKGSIPDRFSAQQFSDYHSELNMSSLELGDSALYFCASSPPGLAGVWNEQFFGPGTRLTVL.